This T cell receptor beta chain was captured by sequencing in a study of read filtering for tumor transcriptome and immune sequencing. Study details: Revised staging placed 8 patients in R-ISS I, over 15 in II, about seven in III.

Molecular barcoded adaptors covering alpha/delta and beta/gamma chains were used on roughly 400 ng RNA. TCRdb re-derived calls from the reads in MiXCR, one entry per CDR3 protein. The table has some 38,000 distinct CDR3 sequences, roughly 13% seen once. Regarding the study as a whole: The sorted CD138-negative fraction was a mixed bone marrow immune population, not purified T cells.

This clonotype has at least ten counts. What it recognizes is unknown. Sequenced material: a population of CD138-negative cells sorted from bone marrow. The source is a donor over 35 with multiple myeloma.

Here the CDR3 reads CASSSLLTEAFF. The CDR3 nucleotides read TGCGCCAGCAGCTCCCTACTCACTGAAGCTTTCTTT. The chain has TRBV4-1 and TRBJ1-1; no definite D call. Germline V lookup: CDR1 MGHRA, CDR2 YSYEKL. V gave up 5 bases and J gave up 4 bases, with 8 bases separating them. The CDR3 runs to 12 residues.